The rows below give T cell receptor beta chains drawn from one sample of a study of lymphopenia after photon versus proton radiotherapy. Produced via immunoSEQ multiplex PCR; TCRdb's table is partial and in-frame only. The data contain about 68,000 clones, roughly 91% of them seen just once; the ten biggest clones take up less than 3.5%. Sample: peripheral blood, taken from a patient treated with photon-based radiotherapy. Every receptor here comes from a woman between 70 and 85 years old with pancreatic cancer. Both conserved end residues are part of each CDR3. A D gene is named only where the DNA matches it firmly.

j_gene: TRBJ2-7; d_gene: .; v_gene: TRBV29-1; CDR3aa: CSAAVGIPYEQYF; CDR3nt: TGCAGCGCAGCTGTTGGAATTCCCTACGAGCAGTACTTC
j_gene: TRBJ2-3; d_gene: TRBD1; v_gene: TRBV4-2; CDR3aa: CASSQDRDRGRSDTQYF; CDR3nt: TGTGCCAGCAGCCAAGACCGGGACAGGGGGCGATCAGATACGCAGTATTTT
j_gene: TRBJ1-5; d_gene: .; v_gene: TRBV28; CDR3aa: CASSWPGQPQHF; CDR3nt: TGTGCCAGCAGTTGGCCCGGTCAGCCCCAGCATTTT
j_gene: TRBJ2-1; d_gene: TRBD2; v_gene: TRBV7-3; CDR3aa: CASSLTRLAASVEQFF; CDR3nt: TGTGCCAGCAGCTTAACGCGACTAGCGGCTTCTGTTGAGCAGTTCTTC
j_gene: TRBJ2-3; d_gene: .; v_gene: TRBV7-2; CDR3aa: CASSVLGGTSTDTQYF; CDR3nt: TGTGCCAGCAGCGTCCTGGGCGGGACTAGCACAGATACGCAGTATTTT
j_gene: TRBJ1-3; d_gene: .; v_gene: TRBV4-1; CDR3aa: CASSQQIQGWSNGNTIYF; CDR3nt: TGCGCCAGCAGCCAACAAATTCAGGGCTGGAGTAATGGAAACACCATATATTTT
j_gene: TRBJ1-5; d_gene: .; v_gene: TRBV4-2; CDR3aa: CASSQDGGSLNQPQHF; CDR3nt: TGTGCCAGCAGCCAAGATGGGGGCAGTCTTAATCAGCCCCAGCATTTT
j_gene: TRBJ1-6; d_gene: .; v_gene: TRBV4-3; CDR3aa: CASSQGVSLPNSPLHF; CDR3nt: TGCGCCAGCAGCCAAGGGGTTTCGCTCCCCAATTCACCCCTCCACTTT
j_gene: TRBJ2-1; d_gene: TRBD2; v_gene: TRBV4-1; CDR3aa: CASSQGGSGSVYNEQFF; CDR3nt: TGCGCCAGCAGCCAAGGAGGTAGCGGGAGTGTTTACAATGAGCAGTTCTTC
j_gene: TRBJ2-1; d_gene: .; v_gene: TRBV7-2; CDR3aa: CASSLAVASSYNEQFF; CDR3nt: TGTGCCAGCAGCTTAGCCGTGGCCAGCTCCTACAATGAGCAGTTCTTC
j_gene: TRBJ2-3; d_gene: .; v_gene: TRBV7-3; CDR3aa: CASSLSGSTDTQYF; CDR3nt: TGTGCCAGCAGCTTAAGCGGGAGCACAGATACGCAGTATTTT
j_gene: TRBJ2-3; d_gene: .; v_gene: TRBV11-3; CDR3aa: CASSFGTSDTQYF; CDR3nt: TGTGCCAGCAGCTTCGGGACATCAGATACGCAGTATTTT
j_gene: TRBJ1-1; d_gene: .; v_gene: TRBV5-1; CDR3aa: CASSFQGYNTEAFF; CDR3nt: TGCGCCAGCAGCTTTCAGGGGTATAACACTGAAGCTTTCTTT
j_gene: TRBJ1-4; d_gene: .; v_gene: TRBV6-1; CDR3aa: CASSEAGHRAGEKLFF; CDR3nt: TGTGCCAGCAGTGAAGCGGGGCACAGGGCCGGTGAAAAACTGTTTTTT
j_gene: TRBJ1-6; d_gene: .; v_gene: TRBV20-1; CDR3aa: CSAGGTVPLHF; CDR3nt: TGCAGTGCTGGAGGGACGGTACCCCTCCACTTT
j_gene: TRBJ1-4; d_gene: .; v_gene: TRBV25-1; CDR3aa: CASSEGRLLINEKLFF; CDR3nt: TGTGCCAGCAGTGAGGGAAGACTCCTAATTAATGAAAAACTGTTTTTT
j_gene: TRBJ2-7; d_gene: TRBD1; v_gene: TRBV18; CDR3aa: CASSYYPTGPHLYSYEQYF; CDR3nt: TGTGCCAGCTCTTACTACCCGACAGGGCCACATCTTTACTCCTACGAGCAGTACTTC
j_gene: TRBJ2-6; d_gene: .; v_gene: TRBV6-6; CDR3aa: CASTMWDSSGANVLTF; CDR3nt: TGTGCCAGCACCATGTGGGATAGCTCTGGGGCCAACGTCCTGACTTTC
j_gene: TRBJ1-4; d_gene: TRBD1; v_gene: TRBV9; CDR3aa: CASSPTPGQGMEKLFF; CDR3nt: TGTGCCAGCAGCCCGACCCCTGGACAGGGGATGGAAAAACTGTTTTTT